Sequencing of this T cell receptor beta chain was carried out in a study of cytomegalovirus exposure and HLA in healthy donors. This clone was counted only a few times. The CDR3 runs 12 residues. V was shortened by 10 bases and J by 8 bases, with 17 bases between the two germline ends. The germline V gene has CDR1 LNHDA and CDR2 SQIVND (reference sequence). The primer mix had 60 Vbeta and 13 Jbeta primers. Original processing methods: Approximately 11 million shared chains were among the 80 million or so unique TCR beta chains that a later analysis counted. The assay was immunoSEQ multiplex PCR, and TCRdb's table has in-frame clones only and misses some. Clone size and the V and J calls come from that table; the DNA yielded D and trimming. The sample yields about 140,000 clones, around four fifths seen once.

This sequence joins TRBV19 and TRBJ1-2; D is unresolved. The sample comprised PBMCs. This receptor was taken from a man in his thirties or forties in good health and CMV-seropositive. In DNA, the CDR3 is TGTGCCACCCGTACGGGGAATCGGGGCTACACCTTC. Translated, it gives CATRTGNRGYTF.